This T cell receptor beta chain was obtained from a study of cytomegalovirus exposure and HLA in healthy donors. Study-wide results and limits: Earlier analysis looked at TCR beta V segments, and most were productive about 87% or about 30% of the time. Cytomegalovirus-associated TCR beta chains were listed, numbering some 170.

With respect to this clone: Its antigen remains unknown.

V was cut by 3 bases and J by 5 bases, with 9 bases left in between. This CDR3 contains 13 residues. From germline, CDR1 is KGHSH and CDR2 LQKENI. Primers included in the PCR were 60 Vbeta and 13 Jbeta primers. Only in-frame clones appear in the TCRdb table, and some are missing; sequencing was by immunoSEQ multiplex PCR. The repertoire holds approximately 180,000 clones, just under 80% seen once, with roughly an eighth in the top ten. The V call is TRBV18, the J call TRBJ2-3; tentatively, D is TRBD1 (6 bases). The specimen was PBMCs. The source is a woman aged 50 to 65 in good health and CMV-seropositive. The CDR3 sequence: CASSPRQEDTQYF. The CDR3 DNA sequence: TGTGCCAGCTCACCTCGACAGGAAGATACGCAGTATTTT.